A selection of T cell receptor beta chains follows, all from one sample in a study of T-cell reconstitution after alpha-beta-depleted transplantation in children. MiXCR was run by TCRdb on the PCR reads, yielding one entry per CDR3 protein. The table lists some 600,000 distinct CDR3 sequences, roughly 15% of them singletons. Here the sequenced sample was PBMCs from the stem cell graft donor, taken from the stem cell graft. The receptors originated from a human donor who donated a stem cell graft to a child with acute myeloid leukemia. Each CDR3 is given with its conserved first and last residue. Fields, in order: V gene, clone size, D gene, J gene, CDR3 protein, CDR3 DNA. The D gene is left open where the match is weak. A clone size is listed for some rows: how often the clone was seen (once, few, many), or a class if it is expanded.

TRBV20-1	-	TRBD2	TRBJ2-1	CSARTSGGINEQFF	TGCAGTGCTAGAACTAGCGGGGGGATCAATGAGCAGTTCTTC
TRBV29-1	many	-	TRBJ2-1	CSVAPTGVGDEQFF	TGCAGCGTCGCCCCTACGGGGGTTGGCGATGAGCAGTTCTTC
TRBV10-3	-	-	TRBJ1-5	CAISEYGVGNQPQHF	TGTGCCATCAGTGAGTACGGGGTCGGCAATCAGCCCCAGCATTTT
TRBV27	-	-	TRBJ2-1	CASTYGIPANNEQFF	TGTGCCAGCACCTATGGAATTCCAGCAAACAATGAGCAGTTCTTC
TRBV20-1	-	-	TRBJ1-3	CSVPRQGRGNTIYF	TGCAGTGTCCCCCGCCAGGGAAGAGGAAACACCATATATTTT
TRBV28	-	-	TRBJ1-2	CASSFPVDGYTF	TGTGCCAGCAGTTTCCCGGTGGATGGCTACACCTTC
TRBV24-1	few	-	TRBJ2-2	CATSDPGGGSGELFF	TGTGCCACCAGTGACCCAGGAGGGGGGAGCGGGGAGCTGTTTTTT
TRBV5-1	few	-	TRBJ1-1	CASSTQANGEAFF	TGCGCCAGCAGCACACAGGCTAATGGTGAAGCTTTCTTT
TRBV15	many	TRBD1	TRBJ1-1	CATSRGGTVVSFDTEAFF	TGTGCCACCAGCAGAGGCGGGACAGTAGTCTCGTTCGACACTGAAGCTTTCTTT
TRBV27	few	-	TRBJ1-5	CASSFRESQPQHF	TGTGCCAGCAGTTTTAGGGAGAGCCAGCCCCAGCATTTT
TRBV7-9	-	-	TRBJ1-2	CASSLPSNYGYTF	TGTGCCAGCAGCTTACCCAGTAACTATGGCTACACCTTC
TRBV7-7	-	TRBD1	TRBJ2-2	CASSLSTGGAIGELFF	TGTGCCAGCAGCTTAAGCACAGGGGGCGCGATCGGGGAGCTGTTTTTT
TRBV7-2	-	-	TRBJ2-1	CASSPGLLTYNEQFF	TGTGCCAGCAGCCCGGGACTCCTCACCTACAATGAGCAGTTCTTC
TRBV29-1	-	TRBD1	TRBJ2-7	CSVEWTGSYEQYF	TGCAGCGTTGAATGGACAGGCTCCTACGAGCAGTACTTC
TRBV20-1	many	TRBD2	TRBJ2-1	CSASGGGPNEQFF	TGCAGTGCCAGCGGGGGGGGACCCAATGAGCAGTTCTTC
TRBV6-1	few	TRBD1	TRBJ2-2	CASSRDREIGELFF	TGTGCCAGCAGTCGGGACAGGGAAATCGGGGAGCTGTTTTTT
TRBV6-5	many	-	TRBJ2-5	CASSSGLMETQYF	TGTGCCAGCAGTTCGGGATTGATGGAGACCCAGTACTTC
TRBV20-1	many	-	TRBJ2-7	CSAPLRGQGHEQYF	TGCAGCGCTCCCCTGCGGGGGCAGGGCCACGAGCAGTACTTC
TRBV20-1	many	-	TRBJ2-5	CSGSTRLGETQYF	TGCAGTGGCTCCACGAGACTAGGCGAGACCCAGTACTTC
TRBV7-2	many	-	TRBJ1-5	CASRDNGRDDQPQHF	TGTGCCAGCAGGGATAATGGACGGGACGATCAGCCCCAGCATTTT
TRBV24-1	few	TRBD2	TRBJ2-1	CATSVPGLAGGGEQFF	TGTGCCACCAGTGTCCCCGGACTAGCGGGAGGGGGTGAGCAGTTCTTC